These 25 T cell receptor beta chains were all obtained from the same sample, sequenced in a study of CD8 T cells in ankylosing spondylitis. The study's findings and limits: Ankylosing spondylitis blood appeared to carry a characteristic TCR beta motif of roughly 8 highly homologous variants.

No antigen is known for these receptors. Each CDR3 protein gets one entry after TCRdb re-called the 5' RACE reads with MiXCR. The sample carries more than 600,000 distinct CDR3 sequences, roughly 19% recorded once. Sequencing was performed on blood, either unsorted or a sorted T cell fraction (not recorded which). These receptor sequences come from a male donor with ankylosing spondylitis.

This clonotype showed up just a few times. V usage is TRBV20-1 and J usage is TRBJ1-3; D remains unclear. CDR3 length equals 12 residues. V dropped 6 bases and J dropped 4 bases, with 10 bases sitting between them. Per germline, CDR1 DFQATT and CDR2 SNEGSKA (reference sequence). The CDR3 nucleotides read TGCAGTGCGAAGGCCGGGGGAAACACCATATATTTT. Amino acids: CSAKAGGNTIYF.

Ten or more counts support this clonotype. This chain joins TRBV10-3 and TRBJ1-1; TRBD1 might be the D (5 bases). Germline V gene sequence: CDR1 ENHRY, CDR2 SYGVKD. The V gene lost 1 base and the J gene lost 0 bases, with 18 bases spanning the gap. The CDR3 runs to 18 residues. CDR3 DNA sequence: TGTGCCATCAGTGAGTTGAGCCAAACAGGAAACATGAACACTGAAGCTTTCTTT. Amino acids: CAISELSQTGNMNTEAFF.

This clonotype has just a few counts. This chain connects TRBV12-3 or TRBV12-4 to TRBJ2-7, with a possible D match to TRBD2 (5 bases). The CDR3 loop spans 17 amino acids. Trimming left V 5 bases short and J 1 base short, with 21 bases between. The DNA of the CDR3 is TGTGCCAGCAGTCCTGCCGGACGGACGGGGAAATCCTACGAGCAGTACTTC. Translation: CASSPAGRTGKSYEQYF.

The chain has TRBV2 and TRBJ2-1, with TRBD1 matching over 12 bases. The J segment lost 8 bases and the V segment lost 10 bases, leaving 6 bases of the junction unmatched. This CDR3 contains 13 residues. The germline CDR1 and CDR2 sequences are SNHLY and FYNNEI. CDR3 DNA sequence: TGTGCCATAGGGGACAGGGGGCCCTATGAGCAGTTCTTC. Translated: CAIGDRGPYEQFF.

There are many counts of this clonotype. The rearrangement links TRBV12-3 or TRBV12-4 to TRBJ2-3; TRBD2 agrees at 9 bases. V shed 6 bases and J 0 bases; nucleotides not matched to a gene: 7. CDR3 length equals 16 residues. CDR3: CASSPFSGGSTDTQYF. DNA of the CDR3: TGTGCCAGCAGCCCCTTCAGCGGGGGGAGCACAGATACGCAGTATTTT.

The genes are TRBV4-1 and TRBJ1-1; TRBD1 matches at 10 bases. With V trimmed by 7 bases and J by 5 bases, 4 bases remained unmatched. The CDR3 is made up of 13 amino acids. Germline V gene data show CDR1 as MGHRA and CDR2 as YSYEKL. CDR3 in amino acids: CASIGTGETEAFF. CDR3 DNA: TGCGCCAGCATCGGGACAGGGGAAACTGAAGCTTTCTTT.

This clonotype was observed a few times. This chain links TRBV20-1 with TRBJ2-1; D possibly corresponds to TRBD2 (6 bases). Germline loops: CDR1 DFQATT, CDR2 SNEGSKA (reference sequence). This CDR3 is 15 amino acids long. Trimming left V 3 bases short and J 4 bases short, with 16 bases between. The CDR3 loop is CSAREPSGHYNEQFF. The CDR3 nucleotides read TGCAGTGCTAGGGAGCCCAGCGGGCATTACAATGAGCAGTTCTTC.

This clonotype has more than one count but fewer than ten. The chain employs TRBV29-1 and TRBJ2-3; possibly TRBD2 for D (6 bases). This CDR3 is built from 13 residues. V lost 0 bases to trimming and J lost 4 bases, with 8 bases between them. The V gene's germline CDR1 is SQVTM and CDR2 ANQGSEA. The CDR3 DNA follows: TGCAGCGTTGAAGAAGGAGGGGCAGATACGCAGTATTTT. Amino acids: CSVEEGGADTQYF.

This clonotype occurred a few times. The gene calls are TRBV20-1 and TRBJ2-5; 14 positions agree with TRBD2. Germline V gene lookup returns CDR1 DFQATT and CDR2 SNEGSKA (reference sequence). V was clipped by 0 bases and J by 2 bases; unmatched bases: 5. The CDR3 has 17 residues. The CDR3 DNA is TGCAGTGCTAGAGATGGGACTAGCGGGGGTCTTCAAGAGACCCAGTACTTC. Its translation: CSARDGTSGGLQETQYF.

The table lists this clonotype with a few counts. The CDR3 loop reads CATSGGTRNTDTQYF. CDR3 bases: TGTGCCACCAGCGGCGGGACCAGAAACACAGATACGCAGTATTTT. V gene TRBV15 combines with J gene TRBJ2-3; D may be TRBD2 (6 bases). The CDR3 runs 15 residues. The V end lost 5 bases, the J end lost 2 bases, and 14 bases lay between the germline ends. The germline V gene encodes CDR1 LNHNV and CDR2 YYDKDF (reference sequence).

The chain links TRBV29-1 to TRBJ1-3, with D possibly matching TRBD1 (6 bases). Germline V gives CDR1 SQVTM, CDR2 ANQGSEA. This CDR3 region has 14 residues. V lost 7 bases, J lost 2 bases, and 15 bases lay in between. CDR3 protein: CSAEGGAAGNTIYF. The CDR3 bases are TGCAGCGCCGAGGGGGGGGCGGCTGGAAACACCATATATTTT.

CDR3 protein: CASSLAGTGGTDTQYF. In DNA, the CDR3 is TGCGCCAGCAGCTTGGCCGGGACAGGGGGCACAGATACGCAGTATTTT. The chain joins TRBV5-1 to TRBJ2-3; 10 bases line up with TRBD1. Germline CDR1 SGHRS, CDR2 YFSETQ. The junction had 2 bases not matched to a gene; V was cut back by 0 bases and J by 1 base. The CDR3 spans 16 residues.

This clonotype has more than one count but fewer than ten. CDR3: CASSLRAGGETDTQYF. The CDR3 DNA reads as TGCGCCAGCAGCCTCCGAGCGGGAGGTGAGACAGATACGCAGTATTTT. The J gene is TRBJ2-3, the V gene TRBV4-1; 9 nucleotides align to TRBD2. CDR1 and CDR2 from the germline V gene are MGHRA and YSYEKL. This CDR3 is 16 amino acids long. Trimming removed 4 bases from V and 3 bases from J; junction bases left unmatched: 8.

This clonotype has only a few counts. Just one base apart from a much larger clone, this may be a read error. Since the CDR3 does not end with the conserved phenylalanine or tryptophan, this likely comes from a read error. The J gene is TRBJ2-2, the V gene TRBV12-3 or TRBV12-4, with D unresolved. The CDR3 length is 12 residues. Trimming took off 3 bases at V and 6 bases at J, with 5 bases between the two ends. The CDR3 protein is CASSLDSGELFL. The CDR3 DNA reads TGTGCCAGCAGTTTGGATTCCGGGGAGCTGTTTCTT.

This chain uses TRBV28 with TRBJ2-2; D might be TRBD2 (5 bases). The V and J ends lost 5 bases and 4 bases respectively, with 17 bases between them. Germline CDR1 MDHEN, CDR2 SYDVKM. There are 16 residues in the CDR3. The chain's CDR3 is CASSAYTSGVTGELFF. CDR3 nucleotides: TGTGCCAGCAGTGCCTATACTAGTGGGGTCACCGGGGAGCTGTTTTTT.

This clonotype appeared a few times. The chain is built from TRBV6-1 and TRBJ1-5, with 7 bases fitting TRBD1. Trimming removed 0 bases from V and 11 bases from J; junction bases left unmatched: 10. This CDR3 region has 15 residues. Germline assignment: CDR1 MNHNS and CDR2 SASEGT. This CDR3 reads CASSEASRGGWTQHF. CDR3 sequence (DNA): TGTGCCAGCAGTGAAGCGAGCAGGGGGGGGTGGACCCAGCATTTT.

This clonotype was detected only once. This sequence joins TRBV6-1 and TRBJ1-2, with TRBD1 matching 8 bases. Germline V gene data show CDR1 as MNHNS and CDR2 as SASEGT. The trim removed 7 bases at V and 6 bases at J, leaving 16 bases unmatched. This CDR3 has 16 residues. CDR3 amino acids: CASTLRIRQGIHGYTF. Written as DNA, the CDR3 is TGTGCCAGCACCCTTAGAATCCGACAGGGGATCCATGGCTACACCTTC.

This clonotype turned up a few times. J is TRBJ2-7 and V is TRBV18, with unresolved D. From germline, CDR1 is KGHSH and CDR2 LQKENI. CDR3 size: 14 residues. The germline V and J ends were trimmed by 0 bases and 2 bases, with 8 bases remaining between them. In nucleotides, the CDR3 is TGTGCCAGCTCACCACCTTTAGACCCCTACGAGCAGTACTTC. It yields the protein CASSPPLDPYEQYF.

The rearrangement uses TRBV6-2 or TRBV6-3 and TRBJ2-1; weak D call: TRBD2 (6 bases). Deletions cut 4 bases from V and 2 bases from J, with 24 bases between. Looked up from germline, CDR1 is MNHEY and CDR2 is SVGEGT. This CDR3 spans 19 amino acids. CDR3 in amino acids: CASSLSSLATQATYNEQFF. CDR3 in DNA: TGTGCCAGCAGTTTATCCTCGCTAGCGACTCAGGCCACCTACAATGAGCAGTTCTTC.

This chain links TRBV24-1 with TRBJ2-3; no firm D call. CDR1 and CDR2 from the germline V gene are KGHDR and SFDVKD. CDR3 length: 13 residues. V lost 5 bases, J lost 1 base, and 6 bases lay in between. The CDR3 sequence is CATSGAGTDTQYF. CDR3 bases: TGTGCCACCAGTGGTGCAGGCACAGATACGCAGTATTTT.

The chain couples TRBV20-1 to TRBJ1-5, with TRBD1 matching over 7 bases. J was trimmed by 7 bases and V by 3 bases; bases with no gene match: 6. In germline, CDR1 is DFQATT, CDR2 SNEGSKA (reference sequence). This CDR3 region has 13 residues. The chain's CDR3 is CSASDRVEQPQHF. The CDR3 bases are TGCAGTGCTAGCGACAGGGTTGAGCAGCCCCAGCATTTT.

This clonotype came up a few times. V and J are TRBV12-3 or TRBV12-4 and TRBJ2-5; possible D gene TRBD1, 5 bases. The CDR3 contains 16 residues. V lost 2 bases, J lost 2 bases, and 15 bases lay in between. The CDR3 nucleotides are TGTGCCAGCAGTTTAATGTTCCCCTCAGGGCAAGAGACCCAGTACTTC. Amino acids: CASSLMFPSGQETQYF.

J is TRBJ2-7 and V is TRBV6-2 or TRBV6-3, with TRBD2 matching 13 bases. This CDR3 spans 17 amino acids. Germline CDR1 and CDR2: MNHEY and SVGEGT. V gave up 2 bases and J gave up 1 base; unmatched junction bases: 5. The CDR3 DNA sequence: TGTGCCAGCAGTTACCTTGGGACTAGCGGGAAGTCCTACGAGCAGTACTTC. It codes for CASSYLGTSGKSYEQYF.

This clonotype was counted only a few times. The chain carries TRBV9 and TRBJ2-5; 11 nucleotides agree with TRBD2. This CDR3 comprises 18 residues. Germline-derived CDR1 and CDR2 are SGDLS and YYNGEE. Germline trimming cut 2 bases from V and 0 bases from J; bases unmatched to any gene: 9. The CDR3 loop reads CASSVDPGTSGYQETQYF. The DNA for the CDR3 is TGTGCCAGCAGCGTGGACCCTGGGACTAGCGGATACCAAGAGACCCAGTACTTC.

This chain links TRBV20-1 with TRBJ1-3; D gene uncertain. Looked up from germline, CDR1 is DFQATT and CDR2 is SNEGSKA (reference sequence). The CDR3 runs 13 residues. The germline V and J ends were trimmed by 6 bases and 2 bases, with 11 bases remaining between them. CDR3 loop: CSAQPAAGNTIYF. The CDR3 DNA sequence: TGCAGTGCCCAGCCAGCGGCTGGAAACACCATATATTTT.